This T cell receptor beta chain is from a study of technical replicates of blood from a handful of donors. Germline CDR1 and CDR2: SQVTM and ANQGSEA. This CDR3 has 11 amino acids. The germline V and J ends were trimmed by 7 bases and 2 bases, with 7 bases remaining between them. Assay used: immunoSEQ multiplex PCR; TCRdb lists only in-frame clones, some missing. The table has tens of thousands of clones, 96% seen once. The receptor was isolated from a human donor in good health. The chain joins TRBV29-1 to TRBJ2-3; D is uncertain. The material sequenced was T cells isolated from PBMCs. This chain's CDR3 is CSAQNTDTQYF. CDR3 nucleotides: TGCAGCGCCCAGAACACAGATACGCAGTATTTT.